This TCR beta chain originates from a study of cytomegalovirus exposure and HLA in healthy donors. Study-level results: In an earlier analysis, most TCR beta V segments were productive about 87% or about 30% of the time. Solely CMV serostatus was available to characterize immune exposure. As confirmed in vitro, a few CMV-associated chains were specific for CMV antigens. As was reported, the HLA-A and HLA-B alleles of most subjects were accurately predicted from TCR beta sequences.

The study ran its PCR with 60 Vbeta and 13 Jbeta primers. Assay: immunoSEQ multiplex PCR; the TCRdb copy retains only in-frame clones and omits some. The sample includes some 170,000 clones, around 80% of them seen just once. The CDR3 length is 13 residues. Germline loops: CDR1 MDHEN, CDR2 SYDVKM. The V gene lost 2 bases and the J gene lost 7 bases, with 10 bases spanning the gap. A word on this clone: The antigen is unknown.

The gene calls are TRBV28 and TRBJ2-3, with unresolved D. Input material: PBMCs. The source of this sequence is a man aged 35 to 55 in good health and CMV-seronegative. DNA of the CDR3: TGTGCCAGCAGTTTAACTTTCGGTTATACGCAGTATTTT. It translates to CASSLTFGYTQYF. Together with reference TRBV28 and TRBJ2-3, the CDR3 gives the full variable domain: DVKVTQSSRYLVKRTGEKVFLECVQDMDHENMFWYRQDPGLGLRLIYFSYDVKMKEKGDIPEGYSVSREKKERFSLILESASTNQTSMYLCASSLTFGYTQYFGPGTRLTVL.